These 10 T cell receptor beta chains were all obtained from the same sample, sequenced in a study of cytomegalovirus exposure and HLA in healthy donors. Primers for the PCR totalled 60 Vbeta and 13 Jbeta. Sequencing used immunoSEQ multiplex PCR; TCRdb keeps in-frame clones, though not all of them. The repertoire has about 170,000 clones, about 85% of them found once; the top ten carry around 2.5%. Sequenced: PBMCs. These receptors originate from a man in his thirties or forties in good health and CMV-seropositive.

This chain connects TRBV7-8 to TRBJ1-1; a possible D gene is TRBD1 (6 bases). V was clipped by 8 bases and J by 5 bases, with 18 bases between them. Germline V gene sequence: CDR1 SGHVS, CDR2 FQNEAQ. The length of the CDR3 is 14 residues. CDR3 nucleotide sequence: TGTGCCAGCCTACTTTTACAGGGCGGGACTGAAGCTTTCTTT. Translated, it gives CASLLLQGGTEAFF. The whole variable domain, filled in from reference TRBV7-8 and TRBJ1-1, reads GAGVSQSPRYKVAKRGQDVALRCDPISGHVSLFWYQQALGQGPEFLTYFQNEAQLDKSGLPSDRFFAERPEGSVSTLKIQRTQQEDSAVYLCASLLLQGGTEAFFGQGTRLTVV.

This CDR3 reads CASSSDSSGNTIYF. The DNA for the CDR3 is TGTGCCAGCAGCTCCGACAGCTCTGGAAACACCATATATTTT. This sequence joins TRBV7-2 and TRBJ1-3; D possibly corresponds to TRBD1 (5 bases). Trimming pared 4 bases from V and 0 bases from J, leaving 7 bases between. CDR1 SGHTA and CDR2 FQGNSA come from the germline V gene. The CDR3 consists of 14 residues.

The CDR3 nucleotides read TGTGCCAGCAGTTACGACCCGGGACTAGGAGATGAGCAGTTCTTC. Its protein is CASSYDPGLGDEQFF. The chain links TRBV6-6 to TRBJ2-1, with 8 bases aligning to TRBD2. This CDR3 has 15 residues. Losses at the gene ends were 2 bases for V and 8 bases for J; bases not matched to a gene: 8. Per germline, CDR1 MNHNY and CDR2 SVGAGI (reference sequence).

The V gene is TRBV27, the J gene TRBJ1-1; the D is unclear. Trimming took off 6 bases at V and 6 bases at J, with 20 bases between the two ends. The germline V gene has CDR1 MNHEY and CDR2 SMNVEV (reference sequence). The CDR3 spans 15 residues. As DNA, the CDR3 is TGTGCCAGCAGCACCGGACGAGCTTCGGGGTCTGAAGCTTTCTTT. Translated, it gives CASSTGRASGSEAFF.

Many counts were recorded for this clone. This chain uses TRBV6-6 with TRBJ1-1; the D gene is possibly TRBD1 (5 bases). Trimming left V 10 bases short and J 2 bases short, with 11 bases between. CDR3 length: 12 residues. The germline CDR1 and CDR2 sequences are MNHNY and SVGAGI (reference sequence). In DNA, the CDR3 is TGTGCCACAACAGGCCTTAACACTGAAGCTTTCTTT. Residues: CATTGLNTEAFF.

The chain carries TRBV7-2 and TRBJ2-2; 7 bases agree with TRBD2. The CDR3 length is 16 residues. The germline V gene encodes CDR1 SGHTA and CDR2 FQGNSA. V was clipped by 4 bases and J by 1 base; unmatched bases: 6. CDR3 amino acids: CASSSPTGGNTGELFF. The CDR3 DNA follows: TGTGCCAGCAGCTCCCCGACGGGAGGGAACACCGGGGAGCTGTTTTTT.

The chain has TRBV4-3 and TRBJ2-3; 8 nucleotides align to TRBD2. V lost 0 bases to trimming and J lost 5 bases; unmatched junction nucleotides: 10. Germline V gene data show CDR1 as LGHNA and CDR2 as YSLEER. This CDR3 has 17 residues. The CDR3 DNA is TGCGCCAGCAGCCAAGAGTTCACAGCGGGAGTACTAGATACGCAGTATTTT. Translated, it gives CASSQEFTAGVLDTQYF.

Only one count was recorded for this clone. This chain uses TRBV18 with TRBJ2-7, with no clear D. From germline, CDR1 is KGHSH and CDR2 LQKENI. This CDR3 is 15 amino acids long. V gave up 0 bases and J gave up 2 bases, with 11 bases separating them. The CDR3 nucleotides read TGTGCCAGCTCACCACCTTCTCTGGGCCCCTACGAGCAGTACTTC. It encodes CASSPPSLGPYEQYF. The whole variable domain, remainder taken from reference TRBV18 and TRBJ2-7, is NAGVMQNPRHLVRRRGQEARLRCSPMKGHSHVYWYRQLPEEGLKFMVYLQKENIIDESGMPKERFSAEFPKEGPSILRIQQVVRGDSAAYFCASSPPSLGPYEQYFGPGTRLTVT.

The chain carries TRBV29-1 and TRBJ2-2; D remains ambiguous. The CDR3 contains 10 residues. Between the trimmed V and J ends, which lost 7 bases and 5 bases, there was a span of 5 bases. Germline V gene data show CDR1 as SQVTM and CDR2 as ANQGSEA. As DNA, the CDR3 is TGCAGCGCCTTTACCGGGGAGCTGTTTTTT. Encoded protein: CSAFTGELFF.

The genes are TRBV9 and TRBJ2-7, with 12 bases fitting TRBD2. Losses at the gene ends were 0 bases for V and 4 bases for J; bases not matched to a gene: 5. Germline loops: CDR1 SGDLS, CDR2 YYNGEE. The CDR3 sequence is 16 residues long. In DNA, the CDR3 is TGTGCCAGCAGCGTAGAGACTAGCGGGAGCTTATACGAGCAGTACTTC. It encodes CASSVETSGSLYEQYF. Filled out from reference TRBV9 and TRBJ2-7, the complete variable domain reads DSGVTQTPKHLITATGQRVTLRCSPRSGDLSVYWYQQSLDQGLQFLIQYYNGEERAKGNILERFSAQQFPDLHSELNLSSLELGDSALYFCASSVETSGSLYEQYFGPGTRLTVT.